This TCR beta chain was observed in a study of T cells after somatic rescue of genetic block. The CDR3 loop spans 16 amino acids. The V gene lost 1 base and the J gene lost 1 base, with 13 bases spanning the gap. The germline gives CDR1 MGHRA, CDR2 YSYEKL. The protocol was immunoSEQ multiplex PCR, while the TCRdb copy is restricted to in-frame clones and leaves out a portion. The table has more than 9,500 clones, more than 65% seen once. The origin of this receptor is a boy younger than 18. The sample consisted of peripheral blood mononuclear cells (PBMCs). This chain connects TRBV4-1 to TRBJ2-5; no firm D call. The CDR3: CASSQAGYPPQETQYF. The CDR3 bases are TGCGCCAGCAGCCAAGCGGGCTACCCGCCCCAAGAGACCCAGTACTTC.